This passage covers 32 T cell receptor beta chains from one sample sequenced in a study of blood T cell repertoires in COVID-19. This table comes from immunoSEQ multiplex PCR, and its TCRdb copy is limited to in-frame clones, with some not included. The data show roughly 27,000 clones, 80% to 90% seen once. The sample consisted of peripheral blood. These receptors were taken from a man aged 55 to 70 with acute or convalescent COVID-19.

The chain joins TRBV27 to TRBJ1-5; weak D call: TRBD1 (6 bases). This CDR3 comprises 15 residues. Between the trimmed V and J ends, which lost 3 bases and 6 bases, there was a span of 15 bases. CDR1 is MNHEY, CDR2 SMNVEV, per germline (reference sequence). CDR3 DNA sequence: TGTGCCAGCAGTTTCGGCAGGGGAGAAGGTCAGCCCCAGCATTTT. Encoded protein: CASSFGRGEGQPQHF.

J is TRBJ2-1 and V is TRBV11-2; D is unclear. V lost 6 bases and J 4 bases, leaving 10 bases between the germline ends. Germline assignment: CDR1 SGHAT and CDR2 FQNNGV. The CDR3 is made up of 13 amino acids. The DNA for the CDR3 is TGTGCCAGCAGTTATACGGTTTACAATGAGCAGTTCTTC. Its translation is CASSYTVYNEQFF. Using reference TRBV11-2 and TRBJ2-1 for the parts outside the CDR3, the full variable domain is EAGVAQSPRYKIIEKRQSVAFWCNPISGHATLYWYQQILGQGPKLLIQFQNNGVVDDSQLPKDRFSAERLKGVDSTLKIQPAKLEDSAVYLCASSYTVYNEQFFGPGTRLTVL.

V and J are TRBV6-1 and TRBJ1-4; D is undetermined. Trimming cost V 0 bases and J 7 bases, with 12 bases left between them. The germline V gene encodes CDR1 MNHNS and CDR2 SASEGT. CDR3 length: 15 residues. Written as DNA, the CDR3 is TGTGCCAGCAGTGAAGCTCCGGGGTATGGTGAAAAACTGTTTTTT. Its protein product is CASSEAPGYGEKLFF.

V and J are TRBV5-1 and TRBJ2-1; 7 bases agree with TRBD1. V was clipped by 3 bases and J by 5 bases; unmatched bases: 5. This CDR3 is built from 14 residues. The germline CDR1 and CDR2 sequences are SGHRS and YFSETQ. The CDR3 loop is CASSSQTGNNEQFF. The CDR3 DNA reads as TGCGCCAGCAGCTCGCAGACAGGGAACAATGAGCAGTTCTTC.

This clone was seen a handful of times. The chain is built from TRBV3-1 (or the pseudogene TRBV3-2) and TRBJ1-1; D is perhaps TRBD1 (6 bases). Germline V gene data show CDR1 as LGHDT and CDR2 as YNNKEL (reference sequence). The V gene lost 2 bases and the J gene lost 12 bases, with 10 bases spanning the gap. The length of the CDR3 is 11 residues. CDR3 sequence: CASSQYRATFF. The CDR3 bases are TGTGCCAGCAGCCAATACAGGGCCACTTTCTTT.

The chain combines TRBV5-4 with TRBJ2-7; D is perhaps TRBD2 (5 bases). From germline, CDR1 is SGHNT and CDR2 YYREEE (reference sequence). V shed 3 bases and J shed 0 bases, with 7 bases lying between them. CDR3 length equals 13 residues. The CDR3 reads CASSSGNSYEQYF. The CDR3 coding sequence is TGTGCCAGCAGCTCGGGGAACTCCTACGAGCAGTACTTC.

This chain connects TRBV7-2 to TRBJ1-1, with a weak D call TRBD1 (6 bases). V was cut by 5 bases and J by 0 bases, with 13 bases left in between. Germline CDR1 reads SGHTA; CDR2 reads FQGNSA. The CDR3 loop spans 15 amino acids. DNA for the CDR3: TGTGCCAGCAGCCCGCGACAGGCTATGAACACTGAAGCTTTCTTT. Its protein is CASSPRQAMNTEAFF.

This chain links TRBV28 with TRBJ1-2; D is perhaps TRBD1 (6 bases). CDR3 length equals 14 residues. Germline loops: CDR1 MDHEN, CDR2 SYDVKM. The V gene lost 6 bases and the J gene lost 7 bases, with 18 bases spanning the gap. The CDR3 protein is CASRVQTGKGGYTF. In DNA form, the CDR3 reads TGTGCCAGCAGGGTTCAGACAGGTAAAGGTGGCTACACCTTC.

The chain is built from TRBV19 and TRBJ1-4; no clear D gene. Trimming cost V 6 bases and J 0 bases, with 14 bases left between them. The CDR3 totals 16 residues. The germline gives CDR1 LNHDA, CDR2 SQIVND (reference sequence). CDR3 DNA sequence: TGTGCCAGTAGACCCAAAGTACTTGCAACTAATGAAAAACTGTTTTTT. Translation: CASRPKVLATNEKLFF.

The genes are TRBV28 and TRBJ2-4; possibly TRBD2 for D (7 bases). Per germline, CDR1 MDHEN and CDR2 SYDVKM. CDR3 length equals 15 residues. The V end lost 7 bases, the J end lost 8 bases, and 21 bases lay between the germline ends. CDR3 in DNA: TGTGCCAGCACCACCGCGGAGGGGGGGAGGGACATTCAGTACTTC. Translated, it gives CASTTAEGGRDIQYF.

The genes are TRBV10-2 and TRBJ2-5; no clear D gene. V lost 1 base, J lost 2 bases, and 8 bases lay in between. The CDR3 consists of 14 residues. Germline-derived CDR1 and CDR2 are WSHSY and SAAADI. CDR3 nucleotide sequence: TGCGCCAGCAGTGAGTACGGTTCGCAAGAGACCCAGTACTTC. Translating gives CASSEYGSQETQYF.

The chain recombines TRBV19 with TRBJ2-3, with 7 positions matching TRBD1. This CDR3 spans 13 amino acids. Germline loops: CDR1 LNHDA, CDR2 SQIVND (reference sequence). J was trimmed by 6 bases and V by 5 bases; bases with no gene match: 5. The CDR3 coding sequence is TGTGCCAGTAGTTCGGACAGGAGGGATACGCAGTATTTT. Its translation is CASSSDRRDTQYF.

The rearrangement joins TRBV6-6 to TRBJ1-1, with 8 bases lining up with TRBD1. Germline CDR1 MNHNY, CDR2 SVGAGI (reference sequence). The CDR3 is made up of 16 amino acids. Losses at the gene ends were 2 bases for V and 4 bases for J; bases not matched to a gene: 9. In DNA form, the CDR3 reads TGTGCCAGCAGTTACGGACAGGGCGTGATATTCACTGAAGCTTTCTTT. Translating gives CASSYGQGVIFTEAFF.

The rearrangement joins TRBV7-9 to TRBJ2-2; no clear D. Trimming cost V 5 bases and J 1 base, with 11 bases left between them. CDR1 is SEHNR and CDR2 is FQNEAQ in the germline V gene (reference sequence). There are 15 residues in the CDR3. The CDR3 DNA reads TGTGCCAGCAGCCCAACGAGACAGAACACCGGGGAGCTGTTTTTT. It codes for CASSPTRQNTGELFF. Filled out from reference TRBV7-9 and TRBJ2-2, the complete variable domain reads DTGVSQNPRHKITKRGQNVTFRCDPISEHNRLYWYRQTLGQGPEFLTYFQNEAQLEKSRLLSDRFSAERPKGSFSTLEIQRTEQGDSAMYLCASSPTRQNTGELFFGEGSRLTVL.

J is TRBJ1-3 and V is TRBV9; no clear D. This CDR3 contains 14 residues. Per the germline V gene, CDR1 is SGDLS and CDR2 is YYNGEE. V dropped 2 bases and J dropped 1 base, with 7 bases sitting between them. CDR3 nucleotide sequence: TGTGCCAGCAGCGTCCTAGGTTCTGGAAACACCATATATTTT. This translates into CASSVLGSGNTIYF.

The V and J genes are TRBV27 and TRBJ2-1, with D unclear. This CDR3 comprises 12 residues. Trimming left V 3 bases short and J 10 bases short, with 10 bases between. Germline V CDR1 and CDR2: MNHEY, SMNVEV (reference sequence). The chain's CDR3 is CASSFYSGEQFF. CDR3 sequence (DNA): TGTGCCAGCAGTTTTTATTCAGGAGAGCAGTTCTTC.

The chain joins TRBV11-2 to TRBJ1-1; D possibly corresponds to TRBD1 (5 bases). V gave up 5 bases and J gave up 7 bases, with 14 bases separating them. Looked up from germline, CDR1 is SGHAT and CDR2 is FQNNGV. The CDR3 has 13 amino acids. CDR3 sequence (DNA): TGTGCCAGCAGCCGGACCGGGGGGTTTGAAGCTTTCTTT. Translating it yields CASSRTGGFEAFF.

This rearrangement joins TRBV27 to TRBJ1-2; perhaps TRBD1 as D (6 bases). V shed 1 base and J shed 8 bases, with 14 bases lying between them. Germline CDR1 reads MNHEY; CDR2 reads SMNVEV (reference sequence). The CDR3 spans 14 residues. The CDR3 nucleotides are TGTGCCAGCAGTTTATTGCCAGGGGCCAACGGCTACACCTTC. Encoded protein: CASSLLPGANGYTF.

The V call is TRBV12-3 or TRBV12-4, the J call TRBJ2-2; D uncertain. With 7 bases removed from V and 7 bases from J, the gap between germline ends came to 13 bases. The CDR3 has 13 residues. The CDR3 spells CASKTEVSGELFF. CDR3 DNA sequence: TGTGCCAGCAAAACCGAGGTTAGCGGGGAGCTGTTTTTT.

V usage is TRBV28 and J usage is TRBJ1-2; D uncertain. The CDR3 extends over 15 amino acids. V was cut by 7 bases and J by 1 base, with 16 bases left in between. Germline V lookup: CDR1 MDHEN, CDR2 SYDVKM. The CDR3 DNA follows: TGTGCCAGCACCGCACCCGGTGAGCTTAACTATGGCTACACCTTC. Translation gives CASTAPGELNYGYTF.

The rearrangement links TRBV7-3 to TRBJ2-1; D is perhaps TRBD2 (6 bases). The CDR3 totals 14 residues. Looked up from germline, CDR1 is SGHTA and CDR2 is FQGTGA. Trimming removed 5 bases at V and 6 bases at J, with 14 bases between. The CDR3 bases are TGTGCCAGCAGCCCGGGACTCAAGGGCAATGAGCAGTTCTTC. Its protein product is CASSPGLKGNEQFF.

The V and J genes are TRBV6-6 and TRBJ1-2; 8 nucleotides line up with TRBD1. This CDR3 comprises 14 residues. Looked up from germline, CDR1 is MNHNY and CDR2 is SVGAGI (reference sequence). V lost 7 bases, J lost 12 bases, and 16 bases stayed unmatched. The CDR3 DNA reads TGTGCCAGCACCCCGGACAGGGCGAATCGGGCCCACACCTTC. This sequence encodes CASTPDRANRAHTF.

This CDR3 is CASSLAGPNQPQHF. DNA for the CDR3: TGCGCCAGCAGCTTGGCAGGGCCCAATCAGCCCCAGCATTTT. The J gene is TRBJ1-5, the V gene TRBV5-1, with a possible D match to TRBD1 (5 bases). The CDR3 spans 14 residues. Looked up from germline, CDR1 is SGHRS and CDR2 is YFSETQ. V lost 0 bases, J lost 3 bases, and 7 bases lay in between.

This chain joins TRBV6-5 and TRBJ1-2, with D perhaps matching TRBD1 (5 bases). Trimming took 2 bases from V and 4 from J, leaving 11 bases between them. This CDR3 has 14 residues. Germline CDR1 reads MNHEY; CDR2 reads SVGAGI. The CDR3: CASSYAPQGYGYTF. CDR3 sequence (DNA): TGTGCCAGCAGTTACGCCCCCCAGGGCTATGGCTACACCTTC.

The CDR3 region is CASTALGGTGELFF. The DNA of the CDR3 is TGCGCCAGCACTGCTCTGGGGGGAACCGGGGAGCTGTTTTTT. This chain links TRBV10-2 with TRBJ2-2; a possible D gene is TRBD2 (6 bases). Trimming cost V 7 bases and J 5 bases, with 14 bases left between them. This CDR3 contains 14 residues. CDR1 is WSHSY, CDR2 SAAADI, per germline.

The chain combines TRBV5-6 with TRBJ2-1, with 8 bases aligning to TRBD1. Germline V gene sequence: CDR1 SGHDT, CDR2 YYEEEE. V shed 5 bases, J shed 5 bases, and the junction held 12 bases outside the gene matches. The CDR3 sequence is 16 residues long. This CDR3 is CASRTRTGGRNNEQFF. The DNA for the CDR3 is TGTGCCAGCAGGACGCGCACAGGGGGTCGTAACAATGAGCAGTTCTTC.

The chain is built from TRBV27 and TRBJ1-1, with TRBD1 as a possible D gene (5 bases). This CDR3 region has 16 residues. The ends were cut back, 3 bases at V and 1 base at J, with 15 bases in the middle. The germline V gene has CDR1 MNHEY and CDR2 SMNVEV (reference sequence). CDR3 region: CASSFRQGGQNTEAFF. In DNA form, the CDR3 reads TGTGCCAGCAGTTTCCGTCAGGGTGGTCAGAACACTGAAGCTTTCTTT.

Here the CDR3 reads CASSLSGNTGELFF. The CDR3 nucleotides are TGTGCCAGCAGCTTAAGCGGGAACACCGGGGAGCTGTTTTTT. The rearrangement joins TRBV7-3 to TRBJ2-2; D not resolved. V was clipped by 1 base and J by 1 base, with 4 bases between them. There are 14 residues in the CDR3. Germline CDR1 is SGHTA and CDR2 is FQGTGA.

This sequence joins TRBV29-1 and TRBJ2-7; a possible D gene is TRBD1 (6 bases). The CDR3 is made up of 14 amino acids. The V end was cut by 6 bases, the J end by 4 bases, with 19 bases between. Per the germline V gene, CDR1 is SQVTM and CDR2 is ANQGSEA. The CDR3 region has the DNA TGCAGCGTACTCAGGGGACAACGGGATTACGAGCAGTACTTC. It encodes CSVLRGQRDYEQYF.

The CDR3 sequence is CASSLTGTNQPQHF. For the CDR3, the DNA is TGTGCCAGCAGCCTGACAGGAACCAATCAGCCCCAGCATTTT. The chain uses TRBV6-5 and TRBJ1-5; D is perhaps TRBD1 (6 bases). The germline V gene encodes CDR1 MNHEY and CDR2 SVGAGI. The CDR3 runs 14 residues. Trimming stripped 6 bases from V and 3 bases from J, with 12 bases between.

V gene TRBV7-2 combines with J gene TRBJ2-7; TRBD2 agrees at 13 bases. Germline lookup yields CDR1 SGHTA and CDR2 FQGNSA. The CDR3 sequence is 15 residues long. The ends lost 5 bases at V and 3 bases at J; junction bases unmatched: 4. The CDR3 reads CASSTRTSGSYEQYF. CDR3 nucleotide sequence: TGTGCCAGCAGCACCCGGACTAGCGGGAGCTACGAGCAGTACTTC.

The chain has TRBV18 and TRBJ1-1, with D uncertain. Trimming left V 0 bases short and J 5 bases short, with 7 bases between. CDR3 length equals 13 residues. Germline assignment: CDR1 KGHSH and CDR2 LQKENI. The CDR3 loop reads CASSPPSGTEAFF. CDR3 coding DNA: TGTGCCAGCTCACCACCCTCCGGGACTGAAGCTTTCTTT.